The 3 T cell receptor beta chains presented below share a single source sample, sequenced in a study of T cell changes during pregnancy in multiple sclerosis. The table came from immunoSEQ multiplex PCR; TCRdb's copy has only in-frame clones and leaves some out. The sample shows around 50,000 clones, 93% of them seen only once. This material consisted of CD8+ T cells from peripheral blood mononuclear cells, taken in the second trimester of pregnancy. The origin of the receptors is a female donor with multiple sclerosis, enrolled in a pregnancy study.

The chain recombines TRBV19 with TRBJ2-6, with TRBD1 as a possible D gene (6 bases). CDR1 is LNHDA, CDR2 SQIVND, per germline (reference sequence). Trimming left V 5 bases short and J 4 bases short, with 12 bases between. This CDR3 is built from 15 residues. The CDR3: CASSPQGRGANVLTF. CDR3 nucleotides: TGTGCCAGTAGTCCACAGGGAAGAGGGGCCAACGTCCTGACTTTC.

The chain is built from TRBV7-8 and TRBJ1-5; TRBD1 matches at 7 bases. V gave up 1 base and J gave up 4 bases; unmatched junction bases: 4. The CDR3 covers 15 residues. Germline V gene sequence: CDR1 SGHVS, CDR2 FQNEAQ. The CDR3 DNA is TGTGCCAGCAGCTTAGATGGGACAGAGAATCAGCCCCAGCATTTT. It is translated as CASSLDGTENQPQHF.

CDR3 residues: CASSLSGGGYEQYF. The CDR3 DNA follows: TGTGCCAGCAGCCTAAGCGGGGGGGGCTACGAGCAGTACTTC. V gene TRBV7-9 combines with J gene TRBJ2-7, with 10 positions matching TRBD2. The trim removed 5 bases at V and 3 bases at J, leaving 4 bases unmatched. The CDR3 contains 14 residues. Germline assignment: CDR1 SEHNR and CDR2 FQNEAQ (reference sequence).